The 21 T cell receptor beta chains in this list originate from one sample, sequenced in a study of blood T cell repertoires in COVID-19. Measured with immunoSEQ multiplex PCR; TCRdb has only the in-frame clones, and not every one. The profile shows a few hundred thousand clones, around 88% of them singletons. Sequenced: peripheral blood. The receptors were gathered from a woman in her twenties or thirties who had recovered from COVID-19.

This clone occurred once. The rearrangement joins TRBV5-5 to TRBJ2-7; TRBD1 agrees at 9 bases. The germline V gene encodes CDR1 SGHKS and CDR2 YYEKEE (reference sequence). V lost 0 bases, J lost 4 bases, and 8 bases stayed unmatched. This CDR3 is 16 amino acids long. The CDR3 loop is CASSLAGFGTGYEQYF. CDR3 DNA: TGTGCCAGCAGCTTGGCCGGATTCGGGACAGGGTACGAGCAGTACTTC.

The chain joins TRBV5-8 to TRBJ1-6, with D hard to call. Germline V gene sequence: CDR1 SGHTS, CDR2 YDEGEE. This CDR3 region has 14 residues. Trimming removed 4 bases at V and 4 bases at J, with 9 bases between. CDR3 nucleotide sequence: TGTGCCAGCAGCCCCCGGGAGTATAATTCACCCCTCCACTTT. Its protein is CASSPREYNSPLHF.

V and J are TRBV7-8 and TRBJ2-5, with D possibly TRBD2 on 7 matching bases. Trimming cost V 5 bases and J 5 bases, with 21 bases left between them. The germline V gene has CDR1 SGHVS and CDR2 FQNEAQ. This CDR3 has 16 residues. The CDR3 protein is CASSPQGGARRETQYF. CDR3 DNA sequence: TGTGCCAGCAGCCCCCAAGGGGGGGCGAGGAGGGAGACCCAGTACTTC.

The V call is TRBV6-5, the J call TRBJ1-2; TRBD1 might be the D (5 bases). V lost 0 bases, J lost 6 bases, and 11 bases lay in between. The V gene's germline CDR1 is MNHEY and CDR2 SVGAGI. The CDR3 consists of 14 residues. CDR3 sequence: CASSYSTPRDGYTF. CDR3 sequence (DNA): TGTGCCAGCAGTTACTCGACCCCCAGGGATGGCTACACCTTC.

This clone was counted a few times. The chain couples TRBV25-1 to TRBJ1-1; D might be TRBD1 (6 bases). The CDR3 totals 14 residues. Trimming removed 10 bases at V and 5 bases at J, with 20 bases between. The V gene's germline CDR1 is MGHDK and CDR2 SYGVNS. In DNA form, the CDR3 reads TGTGCCATCCGTGGGGAGGGGGAGGGTACTGAAGCTTTCTTT. Translation gives CAIRGEGEGTEAFF.

The gene calls are TRBV27 and TRBJ1-2, with 7 bases aligning to TRBD1. The V segment lost 5 bases and the J segment 4 bases; nucleotides outside the gene matches: 7. The germline V gene encodes CDR1 MNHEY and CDR2 SMNVEV (reference sequence). The CDR3 is 14 amino acids. The CDR3, as DNA: TGTGCCAGCAGTCGGGAGGGGGCGGCCTATGGCTACACCTTC. It encodes CASSREGAAYGYTF.

The chain carries TRBV15 and TRBJ1-2, with a tentative D call TRBD1 (5 bases). Trimming cost V 1 base and J 4 bases, with 13 bases left between them. Per the germline V gene, CDR1 is LNHNV and CDR2 is YYDKDF (reference sequence). This CDR3 contains 15 residues. This CDR3 reads CATSRVRTTRYGYTF. The CDR3 DNA is TGTGCCACCAGCAGAGTTCGGACAACCCGCTATGGCTACACCTTC.

This clone was found once. The chain carries TRBV7-9 and TRBJ2-7, with TRBD2 matching 8 bases. J gave up 1 base and V 8 bases, and 10 bases lay outside the gene matches. In germline, CDR1 is SEHNR, CDR2 FQNEAQ (reference sequence). This CDR3 comprises 15 residues. CDR3 sequence reads: CASSRWVAGSYEQYF. The CDR3 nucleotides read TGTGCCAGCTCCCGTTGGGTAGCGGGGTCCTACGAGCAGTACTTC. Looking up the rest from reference TRBV7-9 and TRBJ2-7 gives the full variable domain: DTGVSQNPRHKITKRGQNVTFRCDPISEHNRLYWYRQTLGQGPEFLTYFQNEAQLEKSRLLSDRFSAERPKGSFSTLEIQRTEQGDSAMYLCASSRWVAGSYEQYFGPGTRLTVT.

The chain employs TRBV9 and TRBJ2-2; 9 bases are shared with TRBD1. The CDR3 extends over 13 amino acids. CDR1 and CDR2 from the germline V gene are SGDLS and YYNGEE. V lost 4 bases and J lost 12; bases outside the gene matches: 7. Written as DNA, the CDR3 is TGTGCCAGCAGCTCCTCCGGGACAGGGAAGCTGTTTTTT. Translating gives CASSSSGTGKLFF. Full variable domain (remainder filled in from reference TRBV9 and TRBJ2-2): DSGVTQTPKHLITATGQRVTLRCSPRSGDLSVYWYQQSLDQGLQFLIQYYNGEERAKGNILERFSAQQFPDLHSELNLSSLELGDSALYFCASSSSGTGKLFFGEGSRLTVL.

This clone was recorded at least ten times. V usage is TRBV3-1 (or the pseudogene TRBV3-2) and J usage is TRBJ1-4, with a possible D match to TRBD1 (5 bases). The CDR3 length is 13 residues. Germline-derived CDR1 and CDR2 are LGHDT and YNNKEL (reference sequence). V lost 4 bases and J 5 bases, leaving 8 bases between the germline ends. CDR3 in amino acids: CASSRTINEKLFF. For the CDR3, the DNA is TGTGCCAGCAGCCGGACAATCAATGAAAAACTGTTTTTT.

The rearrangement links TRBV19 to TRBJ1-1; D is ambiguous. The CDR3 extends over 11 amino acids. Trimming removed 5 bases at V and 2 bases at J, with 3 bases between. The V gene's germline CDR1 is LNHDA and CDR2 SQIVND (reference sequence). Written as DNA, the CDR3 is TGTGCCAGTAGTCTTAACACTGAAGCTTTCTTT. Translated, it gives CASSLNTEAFF. The full variable domain, rest sourced from reference TRBV19 and TRBJ1-1, is DGGITQSPKYLFRKEGQNVTLSCEQNLNHDAMYWYRQDPGQGLRLIYYSQIVNDFQKGDIAEGYSVSREKKESFPLTVTSAQKNPTAFYLCASSLNTEAFFGQGTRLTVV.

This clone has only a few counts. The rearrangement joins TRBV11-2 to TRBJ1-1, with TRBD1 matching over 7 bases. This CDR3 comprises 14 residues. V lost 0 bases and J lost 10; bases outside the gene matches: 8. Germline V gives CDR1 SGHAT, CDR2 FQNNGV. CDR3 sequence: CASSLDQIAGGAFF. The CDR3 DNA is TGTGCCAGCAGCTTAGATCAAATAGCAGGGGGAGCTTTCTTT.

The chain couples TRBV7-2 to TRBJ2-1, with 11 bases fitting TRBD2. After removal of 3 bases from V and 4 bases from J, the junction contained 2 bases not matched to a gene. The germline gives CDR1 SGHTA, CDR2 FQGNSA. The CDR3 consists of 15 residues. The CDR3 reads CASSFASGGYNEQFF. The CDR3 bases are TGTGCCAGCAGCTTCGCTAGCGGGGGGTACAATGAGCAGTTCTTC.

This chain joins TRBV9 and TRBJ1-3; possible D gene TRBD1, 6 bases. The CDR3 runs to 16 residues. Trimming took off 1 base at V and 1 base at J, with 12 bases between the two ends. The V gene's germline CDR1 is SGDLS and CDR2 YYNGEE. The CDR3 sequence is CASSVTLGGSGNTIYF. For the CDR3, the DNA is TGTGCCAGCAGCGTAACACTAGGGGGATCTGGAAACACCATATATTTT.

This rearrangement joins TRBV10-2 to TRBJ1-2, with D unclear. The CDR3 is 13 amino acids. The ends were cut back, 7 bases at V and 4 bases at J, with 13 bases in the middle. CDR1 and CDR2 from the germline V gene are WSHSY and SAAADI. The CDR3, as DNA: TGCGCCAGCATGCCCACAGCAGGCTATGGCTACACCTTC. Protein: CASMPTAGYGYTF.

The V and J genes are TRBV14 and TRBJ1-2; no definite D call. Between the trimmed V and J ends, which lost 5 bases and 4 bases, there was a span of 17 bases. CDR3 length equals 15 residues. The V gene's germline CDR1 is SGHDN and CDR2 FVKESK. CDR3 sequence reads: CASSKIAVRTYGYTF. The CDR3 DNA is TGTGCCAGCAGCAAAATAGCAGTCAGAACCTATGGCTACACCTTC.

This clone was picked up one time. The chain recombines TRBV28 with TRBJ2-2, with D possibly TRBD2 on 5 matching bases. V was pared by 2 bases and J by 1 base, with 11 bases between. Germline V gene sequence: CDR1 MDHEN, CDR2 SYDVKM. CDR3 length: 16 amino acids. The CDR3, as DNA: TGTGCCAGCAGTTTAAGGGCTAGCCGGAACACCGGGGAGCTGTTTTTT. Translation: CASSLRASRNTGELFF.

This chain connects TRBV7-2 to TRBJ1-2, with D unresolved. Germline V gives CDR1 SGHTA, CDR2 FQGNSA. With 5 bases removed from V and 7 bases from J, the gap between germline ends came to 20 bases. This CDR3 is built from 15 residues. The CDR3 DNA reads as TGTGCCAGCAGCCCCCGGTGGAGGGAATCCTCTGGCTACACCTTC. It encodes CASSPRWRESSGYTF. Supplemented by reference TRBV7-2 and TRBJ1-2, the full variable domain reads GAGVSQSPSNKVTEKGKDVELRCDPISGHTALYWYRQSLGQGLEFLIYFQGNSAPDKSGLPSDRFSAERTGGSVSTLTIQRTQQEDSAVYLCASSPRWRESSGYTFGSGTRLTVV.

This clone was seen only a few times. The chain combines TRBV6-5 with TRBJ2-7; 9 nucleotides match TRBD2. V gave up 4 bases and J gave up 2 bases; unmatched junction bases: 6. This CDR3 has 15 residues. Germline V gene data show CDR1 as MNHEY and CDR2 as SVGAGI. CDR3 sequence reads: CASSFSGGTTYEQYF. CDR3 DNA: TGTGCCAGCAGTTTCAGCGGGGGGACGACCTACGAGCAGTACTTC.

V and J are TRBV4-3 and TRBJ2-3; possibly TRBD1 for D (5 bases). Trimming took off 0 bases at V and 3 bases at J, with 16 bases between the two ends. CDR1 is LGHNA, CDR2 YSLEER, per germline. This CDR3 spans 17 amino acids. The CDR3 protein is CASSQEGVRAGTDTQYF. CDR3 DNA: TGCGCCAGCAGCCAAGAAGGGGTCAGGGCAGGAACAGATACGCAGTATTTT.

This clone showed up just a few times. This chain links TRBV30 with TRBJ1-5; D might be TRBD1 (6 bases). V lost 4 bases to trimming and J lost 2 bases, with 18 bases between them. CDR3 size: 16 residues. Germline assignment: CDR1 GTSNPN and CDR2 SVGIG (reference sequence). Written as DNA, the CDR3 is TGTGCCTGGAATTTACAGGGTATAGGCGGCAATCAGCCCCAGCATTTT. This codes for CAWNLQGIGGNQPQHF. The full variable domain, its missing parts supplied by reference TRBV30 and TRBJ1-5, is SQTIHQWPATLVQPVGSPLSLECTVEGTSNPNLYWYRQAAGRGLQLLFYSVGIGQISSEVPQNLSASRPQDRQFILSSKKLLLSDSGFYLCAWNLQGIGGNQPQHFGDGTRLSIL.